The clone carrying this T cell receptor beta chain occurred a few times. Its antigen is not identified. The data stem from a study of beta chain features in type 1 diabetes. Since all of the isolated RNA was reverse transcribed, expressed TCRB transcripts were what got sequenced. Clones were sequenced by immunoSEQ multiplex PCR, and TCRdb holds only the in-frame ones, with some missing. The profile covers about 140,000 clones, with about a tenth appearing a single time and about 0.6% taken by the ten largest. Broader study findings: It was among patients, rather than healthy donors, that naive, central memory and Treg TCRB repertoires appeared more similar.

This TCR derives from a woman in her thirties or forties in good health. Sequenced sample: central memory CD4+ T cells from blood.

The CDR3 is CASKGAIDSPLHF. DNA of the CDR3: TGTGCCAGCAAAGGGGCGATTGATTCACCCCTCCACTTT. The rearrangement uses TRBV9 and TRBJ1-6; the D gene is possibly TRBD1 (5 bases). Germline-derived CDR1 and CDR2 are SGDLS and YYNGEE. This CDR3 comprises 13 residues. V lost 6 bases and J 8 bases, leaving 12 bases between the germline ends.